The 18 T cell receptor beta chains reported below all come from one sample, sequenced in a study of tumor-infiltrating lymphocytes in oesophageal squamous cell carcinoma. TCRdb reprocessed the PCR reads with MiXCR, giving one entry per CDR3 protein. This sample has approximately 6,000 distinct CDR3 sequences, with around 15% found just once. The source material was normal esophageal tissue next to the tumor. The receptors were gathered from a male donor with esophageal squamous cell carcinoma.

To note about this clonotype: An end of the junction differs from the germline gene, which may be a read error. This rearrangement joins TRBV6-6 to TRBJ1-6; D not certain. Germline CDR1 reads MNHNY; CDR2 reads SVGAGI (reference sequence). This CDR3 is built from 13 residues. The CDR3 coding sequence is TGTGCCAGCGGTTACTCCTACGAGTACGAGCAGTACTTT. This encodes CASGYSYEYEQYF.

On this clonotype itself: A much more abundant neighbour one base away suggests this may be a read error. The J gene is TRBJ2-7, the V gene TRBV11-2; 8 positions agree with TRBD1. The better agreement between TRBJ2-1 and the DNA end casts doubt on the J call. Germline V gene lookup returns CDR1 SGHAT and CDR2 FQNNGV. The CDR3 loop spans 14 amino acids. This CDR3 reads CASSFGTGPYEQFF. The CDR3 DNA is TGTGCCAGCAGCTTTGGGACAGGCCCCTACGAGCAGTTCTTC.

As for this clonotype: This may arise from a read error, as a much more abundant clone is one base away. The chain employs TRBV11-3 and TRBJ2-1, with 12 bases matching TRBD2. The DNA end is a closer match to TRBJ2-7, so the J assignment may be wrong. Germline CDR1 reads SGHNT; CDR2 reads YENEEA. CDR3 size: 14 residues. The CDR3 coding sequence is TGTGCCAGCAGCCCTAGCGGGGGGGCTAATGAGCAGTACTTC. Encoded protein: CASSPSGGANEQYF.

This clonotype was counted many times. CDR3 nucleotides: TGTGCCAGCAGTCCATGGGGAGATGGCTACACCTTC. This sequence encodes CASSPWGDGYTF. The rearrangement joins TRBV12-3 or TRBV12-4 to TRBJ1-2; D is undetermined. The ends were cut back, 5 bases at V and 6 bases at J, with 10 bases in the middle. The CDR3 spans 12 residues.

Comments on this clonotype: As the CDR3 is not closed by the conserved phenylalanine or tryptophan, this likely results from a read error. No DNA is shown, since the ends of the CDR3 on it are uncertain; the CDR3 is the one TCRdb lists. The V gene is TRBV6-8, the J gene TRBJ2-1; TRBD2, as called in the table, went unchecked against the DNA. Germline V gives CDR1 MNHGY, CDR2 SAAAGT. The CDR3 length equals 8 residues, ends included. CDR3 residues: CASSLGLS.

This clonotype has only a few counts. V usage is TRBV15 and J usage is TRBJ1-2, with TRBD1 as a possible D gene (5 bases). Trimming pared 0 bases from V and 7 bases from J, leaving 21 bases between. CDR3 length: 17 amino acids. CDR1 and CDR2 from the germline V gene are LNHNV and YYDKDF (reference sequence). CDR3 amino acids: CATSRDSPGQLLAGYTF. The CDR3 region has the DNA TGTGCCACCAGCAGAGATAGCCCAGGGCAGCTTTTAGCTGGCTACACCTTC.

This clonotype is large. The chain recombines TRBV12-3 or TRBV12-4 with TRBJ2-5; D is perhaps TRBD1 or TRBD2 (6 bases each). CDR3 length equals 13 residues. V lost 4 bases to trimming and J lost 5 bases, with 11 bases between them. The CDR3 DNA sequence: TGTGCCAGCAGTTACGGGGGCCCCGAGACCCAGTACTTC. The encoded protein is CASSYGGPETQYF.

The sample holds many counts of this clonotype. Since a much larger clone is just one base distant, this may be a read error. The chain has TRBV6-1 and TRBJ2-1, with D perhaps given as TRBD1 or TRBD2 (6 bases each). Matching the DNA end better, TRBJ2-7 makes the J call doubtful. The germline V gene has CDR1 MNHNS and CDR2 SASEGT. The CDR3 extends over 15 amino acids. CDR3 in DNA: TGTGCCAGCAGTGAACGTAGGGGGGCTTACAATGAGCAGTACTTC. Protein: CASSERRGAYNEQYF.

This clonotype occurred a few times. The V and J genes are TRBV7-2 and TRBJ1-4; TRBD1 aligns across 10 bases. The J segment lost 8 bases and the V segment lost 5 bases, leaving 8 bases of the junction unmatched. The CDR3 totals 15 residues. Germline CDR1 reads SGHTA; CDR2 reads FQGNSA. CDR3 nucleotide sequence: TGTGCCAGCAGCCCAGGACAGGGGGGGGGGGAAAAACTGTTTTTT. Its translation is CASSPGQGGGEKLFF.

This clonotype was observed at least ten times. CDR3 residues: CASSYSIDLSDTQYF. In DNA form, the CDR3 reads TGTGCCAGCAGTTACTCGATTGACTTAAGTGATACGCAGTATTTT. J is TRBJ2-3 and V is TRBV6-6, with no clear D. Looked up from germline, CDR1 is MNHNY and CDR2 is SVGAGI (reference sequence). V lost 0 bases and J 6 bases, leaving 13 bases between the germline ends. This CDR3 is built from 15 residues.

The chain couples TRBV10-2 to TRBJ2-7; 9 bases agree with TRBD1. This CDR3 region has 15 residues. CDR1 is WSHSY, CDR2 SAAADI, per germline. Germline trimming cut 2 bases from V and 1 base from J; bases unmatched to any gene: 3. The CDR3, as DNA: TGCGCCAGCAGTGAGCCCGGGACAGGGTCCTACGAGCAGTACTTC. Translation: CASSEPGTGSYEQYF.

This clonotype was seen at least ten times. V gene TRBV28 combines with J gene TRBJ2-7; D gene ambiguous. This CDR3 contains 11 residues. Trimming removed 8 bases from V and 3 bases from J, with 8 bases in between. Germline CDR1 MDHEN, CDR2 SYDVKM. CDR3 in DNA: TGTGCCAGCGAGGTGGGCTACGAGCAGTACTTC. Translated, it gives CASEVGYEQYF.

Regarding this clonotype: In this CDR3 the conserved last residue, phenylalanine or tryptophan, is missing, so a read error is likely. The chain is built from TRBV6-9 and TRBJ2-1; D is unclear. The assigned J gene may be wrong: the sequence end matches TRBJ2-7 better. There are 12 residues in the CDR3. Germline-derived CDR1 and CDR2 are MNHGY and SVAAGI. The CDR3 protein is CASSWTAGEQYC. CDR3 coding DNA: TGTGCCAGCAGTTGGACGGCAGGCGAGCAGTACTGC.

Many counts were recorded for this clonotype. The chain uses TRBV27 and TRBJ1-2; D call uncertain. Trimming took 0 bases from V and 2 from J, leaving 10 bases between them. The germline gives CDR1 MNHEY, CDR2 SMNVEV (reference sequence). This CDR3 is built from 15 residues. CDR3 amino acids: CASSLSPSENYGYTF. CDR3 DNA: TGTGCCAGCAGTTTATCACCCAGCGAAAACTATGGCTACACCTTC.

This clonotype was counted ten times or more. The gene calls are TRBV6-1 and TRBJ2-1; D could derive from TRBD1 or TRBD2 (5 bases each). The CDR3 is 11 residues long. Trimming removed 8 bases at V and 10 bases at J, with 12 bases between. CDR1 and CDR2 from the germline V gene are MNHNS and SASEGT. In DNA form, the CDR3 reads TGTGCCAGCGAGAGGGGACGGGAGCAGTTCTTC. Translating it yields CASERGREQFF.

As to this clonotype: The CDR3 does not close with the conserved phenylalanine or tryptophan, likely indicating a read error. Because the CDR3's place on the DNA is in doubt, the DNA is left out and the CDR3 is given as listed by TCRdb. The chain has TRBV27 and TRBJ2-5; TRBD1, the table's D call, lacks a check against the DNA. Both ends counted, the CDR3 spans 19 residues. Germline values: CDR1 MNHEY, CDR2 SMNVEV (reference sequence). The CDR3 reads CASSVAKGTGESSPLHFGN.

J is TRBJ2-2 and V is TRBV19, with 8 bases aligning to TRBD2. V trimming: 6 bases; J trimming: 0 bases; junction bases outside the gene matches: 6. The CDR3 sequence is 16 residues long. In germline, CDR1 is LNHDA, CDR2 SQIVND (reference sequence). The CDR3: CASSQLAVTNTGELFF. CDR3 bases: TGTGCCAGTAGCCAACTAGCGGTCACGAACACCGGGGAGCTGTTTTTT.

This clonotype was seen only a few times. The V call is TRBV19, the J call TRBJ2-5; 9 nucleotides agree with TRBD1. The CDR3 is 15 amino acids. From germline, CDR1 is LNHDA and CDR2 SQIVND (reference sequence). V trimming: 1 base; J trimming: 5 bases; junction bases outside the gene matches: 5. The CDR3, as DNA: TGTGCCAGTAGTATAGGGACAGGGGTTTTGGAGACCCAGTACTTC. This encodes CASSIGTGVLETQYF.